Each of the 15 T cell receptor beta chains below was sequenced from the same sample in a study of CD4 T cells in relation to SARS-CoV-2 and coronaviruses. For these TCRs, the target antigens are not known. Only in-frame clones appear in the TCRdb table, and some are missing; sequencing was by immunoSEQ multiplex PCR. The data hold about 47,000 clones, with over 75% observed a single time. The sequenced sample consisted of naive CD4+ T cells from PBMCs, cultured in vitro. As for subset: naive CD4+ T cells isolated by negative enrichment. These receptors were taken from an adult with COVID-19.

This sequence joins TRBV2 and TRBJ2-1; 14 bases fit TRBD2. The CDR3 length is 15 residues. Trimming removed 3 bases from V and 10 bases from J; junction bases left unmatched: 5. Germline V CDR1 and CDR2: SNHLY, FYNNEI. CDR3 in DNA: TGTGCCAGCAGTGAGGGGACTAGCGGGAGTGTCGAGCAGTTCTTC. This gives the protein CASSEGTSGSVEQFF.

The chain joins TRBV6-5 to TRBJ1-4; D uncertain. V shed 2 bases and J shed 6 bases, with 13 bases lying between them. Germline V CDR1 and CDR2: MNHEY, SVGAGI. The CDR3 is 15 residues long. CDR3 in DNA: TGTGCCAGCAGTTACACACCGACCCAATATGAAAAACTGTTTTTT. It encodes CASSYTPTQYEKLFF.

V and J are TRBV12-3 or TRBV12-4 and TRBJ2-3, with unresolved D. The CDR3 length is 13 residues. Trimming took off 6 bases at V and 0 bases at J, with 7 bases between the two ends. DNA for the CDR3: TGTGCCAGCAGCGTCGGCAGCACAGATACGCAGTATTTT. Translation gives CASSVGSTDTQYF.

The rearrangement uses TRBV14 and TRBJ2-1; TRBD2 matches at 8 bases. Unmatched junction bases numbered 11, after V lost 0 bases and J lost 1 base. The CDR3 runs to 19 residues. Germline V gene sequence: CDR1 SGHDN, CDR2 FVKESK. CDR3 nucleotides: TGTGCCAGCAGCCAAGATCCCTGGACTAGCCCACGATCCTACAATGAGCAGTTCTTC. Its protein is CASSQDPWTSPRSYNEQFF.

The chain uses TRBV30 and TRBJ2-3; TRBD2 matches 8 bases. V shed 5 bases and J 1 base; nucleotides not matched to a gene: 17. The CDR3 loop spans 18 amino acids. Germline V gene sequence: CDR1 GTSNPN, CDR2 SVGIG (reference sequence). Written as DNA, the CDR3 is TGTGCCTGGGGGACCCCTGCGGGAGGACCCCTCGGCACAGATACGCAGTATTTT. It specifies CAWGTPAGGPLGTDTQYF.

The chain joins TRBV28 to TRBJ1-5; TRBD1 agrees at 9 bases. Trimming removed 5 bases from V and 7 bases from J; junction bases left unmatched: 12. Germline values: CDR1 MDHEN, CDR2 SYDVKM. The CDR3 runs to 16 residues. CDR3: CASSPAKTGGDQPQHF. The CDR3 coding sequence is TGTGCCAGCAGTCCAGCCAAGACAGGGGGGGACCAGCCCCAGCATTTT.

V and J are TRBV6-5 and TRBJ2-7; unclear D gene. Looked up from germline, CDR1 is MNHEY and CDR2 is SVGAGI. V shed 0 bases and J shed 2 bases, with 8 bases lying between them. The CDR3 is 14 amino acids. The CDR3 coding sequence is TGTGCCAGCAGTTACTCGAAACGGGCCTACGAGCAGTACTTC. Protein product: CASSYSKRAYEQYF.

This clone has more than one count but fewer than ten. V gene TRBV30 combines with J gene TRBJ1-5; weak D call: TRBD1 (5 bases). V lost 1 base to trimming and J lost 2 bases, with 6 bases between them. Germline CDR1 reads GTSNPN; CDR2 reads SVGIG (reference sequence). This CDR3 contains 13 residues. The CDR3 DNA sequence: TGTGCCTGGAGTGAACAGGGCAATCAGCCCCAGCATTTT. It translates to CAWSEQGNQPQHF.

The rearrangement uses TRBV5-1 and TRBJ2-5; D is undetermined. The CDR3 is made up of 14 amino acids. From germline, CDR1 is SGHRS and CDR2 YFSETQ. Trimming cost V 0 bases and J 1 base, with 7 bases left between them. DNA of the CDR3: TGCGCCAGCAGCTTGGTTGAGGTCCAAGAGACCCAGTACTTC. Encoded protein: CASSLVEVQETQYF.

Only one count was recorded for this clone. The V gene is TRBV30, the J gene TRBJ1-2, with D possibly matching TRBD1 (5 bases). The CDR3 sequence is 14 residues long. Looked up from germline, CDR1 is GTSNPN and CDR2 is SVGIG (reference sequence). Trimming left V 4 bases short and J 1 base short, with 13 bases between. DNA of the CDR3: TGTGCCTGGAAGCCCAGGGCCCGTAACTATGGCTACACCTTC. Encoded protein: CAWKPRARNYGYTF.

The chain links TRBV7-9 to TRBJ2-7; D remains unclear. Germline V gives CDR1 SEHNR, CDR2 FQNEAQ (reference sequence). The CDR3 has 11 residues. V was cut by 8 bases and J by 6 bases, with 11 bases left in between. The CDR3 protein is CASAKVGEQYF. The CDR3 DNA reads TGTGCCAGCGCGAAGGTCGGCGAGCAGTACTTC.

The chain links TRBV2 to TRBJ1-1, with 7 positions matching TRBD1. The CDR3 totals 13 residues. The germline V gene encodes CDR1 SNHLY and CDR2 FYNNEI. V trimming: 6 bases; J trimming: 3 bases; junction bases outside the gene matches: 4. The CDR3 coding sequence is TGTGCCAGCAGGACAGGGTTGGACACTGAAGCTTTCTTT. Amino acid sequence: CASRTGLDTEAFF.

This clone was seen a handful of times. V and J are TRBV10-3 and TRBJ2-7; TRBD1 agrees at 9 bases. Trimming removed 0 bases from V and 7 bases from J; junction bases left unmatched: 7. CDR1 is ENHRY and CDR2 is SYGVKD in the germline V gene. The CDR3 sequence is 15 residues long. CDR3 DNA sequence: TGTGCCATCAGTGAGTCCCTACGACAGGGGGGGGAGCAGTACTTC. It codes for CAISESLRQGGEQYF.

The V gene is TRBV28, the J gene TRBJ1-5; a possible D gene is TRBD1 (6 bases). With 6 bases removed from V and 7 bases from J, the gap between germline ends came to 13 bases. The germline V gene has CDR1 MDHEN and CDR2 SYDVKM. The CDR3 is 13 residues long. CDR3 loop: CASRGSGVQPQHF. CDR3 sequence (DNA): TGTGCCAGCAGGGGATCAGGGGTACAGCCCCAGCATTTT.

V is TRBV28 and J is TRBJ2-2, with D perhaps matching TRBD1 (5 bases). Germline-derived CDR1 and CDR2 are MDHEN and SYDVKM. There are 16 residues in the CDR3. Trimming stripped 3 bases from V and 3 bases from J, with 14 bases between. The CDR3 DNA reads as TGTGCCAGCAGTTTGGATGGCAGGGCCTACACCGGGGAGCTGTTTTTT. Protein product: CASSLDGRAYTGELFF. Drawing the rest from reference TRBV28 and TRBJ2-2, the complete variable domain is DVKVTQSSRYLVKRTGEKVFLECVQDMDHENMFWYRQDPGLGLRLIYFSYDVKMKEKGDIPEGYSVSREKKERFSLILESASTNQTSMYLCASSLDGRAYTGELFFGEGSRLTVL.